A single sample gave rise to the 10 T cell receptor beta chains below, sequenced in a study of T cells after yellow fever vaccination. TCRdb passed the 5' RACE reads through MiXCR, listing each CDR3 protein once. The table has 620,000 or so distinct CDR3 sequences, more than 9% seen once. Sequencing used PBMCs, obtained on the day of the yellow fever booster vaccination. These receptors came from a man aged 25-45 years who received the YFV17D yellow fever vaccine.

The chain is built from TRBV6-5 and TRBJ1-1; a possible D gene is TRBD1 (5 bases). CDR3 size: 14 residues. The V gene lost 2 bases and the J gene lost 5 bases, with 12 bases spanning the gap. Germline values: CDR1 MNHEY, CDR2 SVGAGI. CDR3 protein: CASSYGRVWTEAFF. As DNA, the CDR3 is TGTGCCAGCAGTTACGGCAGGGTATGGACTGAAGCTTTCTTT.

The chain employs TRBV20-1 and TRBJ2-1; D might be TRBD1 (6 bases). This CDR3 comprises 15 residues. The germline gives CDR1 DFQATT, CDR2 SNEGSKA (reference sequence). V gave up 0 bases and J gave up 7 bases, with 16 bases separating them. CDR3 sequence (DNA): TGCAGTGCTAGAGATGGCCAGGGGTTTGGGAATGAGCAGTTCTTC. Translation: CSARDGQGFGNEQFF.

CDR3 bases: TGTGCCAGCAGTTACCACGGCGCAGAGACCCAGTACTTC. The encoded protein is CASSYHGAETQYF. The chain links TRBV12-3 or TRBV12-4 to TRBJ2-5; D gene ambiguous. Deletions cut 4 bases from V and 4 bases from J, with 10 bases between. The CDR3 is 13 residues long.

This clonotype has just a few counts. V and J are TRBV3-1 and TRBJ2-7, with 9 nucleotides matching TRBD2. Trimming at V came to 6 bases and at J to 5 bases, leaving 5 bases not matched to a gene. This CDR3 is 13 amino acids long. CDR1 LGHDT and CDR2 YNNKEL come from the germline V gene (reference sequence). The CDR3 region is CASRRTSEDEQYF. CDR3 nucleotide sequence: TGTGCCAGCAGAAGGACTAGCGAGGACGAGCAGTACTTC.

Comment on this clonotype: A much larger clone lies a single base off, so this may be a read error. In DNA form, the CDR3 reads TGTGCCAGCAGCGGGACAGGGCTCTACGAGCAGTACTTC. Translation gives CASSGTGLYEQYF. The rearrangement uses TRBV2 and TRBJ2-7, with TRBD1 matching 9 bases. V trimming: 6 bases; J trimming: 3 bases; junction bases outside the gene matches: 3. The CDR3 sequence is 13 residues long. Per germline, CDR1 SNHLY and CDR2 FYNNEI.

V gene TRBV5-1 combines with J gene TRBJ2-3, with TRBD2 identical over 10 bases. CDR3 size: 16 residues. Germline CDR1 SGHRS, CDR2 YFSETQ. The J segment lost 4 bases and the V segment lost 0 bases, leaving 5 bases of the junction unmatched. CDR3 in DNA: TGCGCCAGCAGCTTGGTTTCTAGCGGGAGACCAGATACGCAGTATTTT. Translating it yields CASSLVSSGRPDTQYF.

V and J are TRBV9 and TRBJ2-1; TRBD1 agrees at 9 bases. Germline CDR1 and CDR2: SGDLS and YYNGEE. The CDR3 contains 16 residues. Germline trimming cut 4 bases from V and 4 bases from J; bases unmatched to any gene: 9. The CDR3 spells CASSPLMGQGYNEQFF. For the CDR3, the DNA is TGTGCCAGCAGCCCCCTTATGGGACAGGGATACAATGAGCAGTTCTTC. Looking up the rest from reference TRBV9 and TRBJ2-1 gives the full variable domain: DSGVTQTPKHLITATGQRVTLRCSPRSGDLSVYWYQQSLDQGLQFLIQYYNGEERAKGNILERFSAQQFPDLHSELNLSSLELGDSALYFCASSPLMGQGYNEQFFGPGTRLTVL.

This clonotype was found a few times. The chain combines TRBV12-3 or TRBV12-4 with TRBJ2-3; D perhaps matches TRBD2 (6 bases). This CDR3 has 16 amino acids. Trimming removed 5 bases at V and 1 base at J, with 16 bases between. The CDR3 coding sequence is TGTGCCAGCAGTACGGGACTCTTAGGGCGCACAGATACGCAGTATTTT. It specifies CASSTGLLGRTDTQYF.

The J gene is TRBJ2-1, the V gene TRBV4-3; possibly TRBD2 for D (6 bases). CDR3 length: 16 amino acids. V was clipped by 2 bases and J by 6 bases, with 17 bases between them. Germline CDR1 reads LGHNA; CDR2 reads YSLEER. CDR3 region: CASSQRDSKVVNEQFF. CDR3 sequence (DNA): TGCGCCAGCAGCCAACGGGACTCCAAAGTGGTCAATGAGCAGTTCTTC.

The sample holds many counts of this clonotype. A read error may produce the germline difference seen at one junction end. The chain employs TRBV5-1 and TRBJ2-1; TRBD2 matches at 12 bases. CDR3 size: 15 residues. Germline V gives CDR1 SGHRS, CDR2 YFSETQ. The CDR3 sequence: CASRSGLAGYNEQFF. The CDR3 DNA is TGTGCCAGCAGATCAGGACTAGCGGGATACAATGAGCAGTTCTTC.